This T cell receptor beta chain appears in the sequencing data of a study of T cell responses to AZD1222 COVID-19 vaccine (dated by TCRdb to the early 2020s). About the investigation overall: A total of 233 trial participants underwent TCR sequencing, of whom roughly 210 received two doses of AZD1222 and some 25 received two doses of the MenACWY control vaccine. Enrollment into the trials was organized by age into subgroups of 18-55, 56-69 and 70-plus years, and those subgroups contained roughly 140, 27 and 60 TCR-sequenced participants, respectively. Results the study describes overall, beyond this receptor: The 56-69-year group was small, and its depth increase did not reach significance, likely because of low power. Nearly half of unique spike-specific TCRs reportedly recognized epitopes outside regions mutated in the B.1.351 and B.1.1.7 variants. Participants were mostly white British, with more females than males. The authors suggested clonal diversity may have been underestimated. After two AZD1222 doses, both the breadth and the depth of spike-specific TCRs were significantly higher than at day 0 and than in MenACWY recipients. The vaccine-associated CD4 TCRs covered the entire spike protein, and the dominant responses fell in regions 160-218 and 743-854. Because no day 14 peak-response samples were available, the repertoires could be characterized only after the peak T cell response. Conclusions about previously exposed vaccinees were limited because only a handful of AZD1222 recipients were SARS-CoV-2 seropositive at baseline.

The sample's time point label is to be understood as: about 28 days (+/-7) after the second vaccine dose. AZD1222 recipients given second doses at about 4 weeks or at about 12 weeks were pooled, since spike-specific TCR depth and breadth were not found to differ between the two schedules. Vaccinee samples came from UK trials COV001 and COV002, including a single-blind randomized controlled phase 2/3 trial of AZD1222 (ChAdOx1 nCoV-19) in healthy adults. For TCRbeta chain sequencing, PBMC samples from trial participants were taken at day 0 and at day 28 after the second dose. To note about this clone: The antigen this receptor binds is unknown. Qualities for individual bases were not recorded, and no much larger clone is one base off.

The CDR3 regions of human TCRbeta chains were subjected to immunosequencing. Per the authors' processing: TCRs in the repertoires were matched against a reference library of SARS-CoV-2-specific TCRs that had been generated with the MIRA antigen-specificity platform. Breadth meant the fraction of unique TCRs that were SARS-CoV-2-associated, whereas depth meant the fraction of total T cells that were SARS-CoV-2-associated. Each spike-specific TCR was assigned to its reactive spike region and to a CD4 or CD8 class using the MIRA data. Log10-transformed breadth and depth values were compared by one-way ANOVA with Sidak's multiple comparisons tests. What TCRdb holds here is the immuneACCESS table cut down to in-frame rearrangements. Part of the clones is not present; checked against another copy, under half of the missing clones reflect an unresolved V gene, and the others are unexplained. V and J calls plus clone size are reproduced from that table; the DNA served to infer D and trimming. For this sample the table gives approximately 150,000 clones, of which around 91% were detected only once. The ten largest account for approximately 6.2% of the sample.

The receptor's source is an adult who received the AZD1222 COVID-19 vaccine. Sequenced material: peripheral blood, taken 28 days after the second AZD1222 dose.

The DNA reads as follows: TGTGCCAGCGGCCCTTTAACCGCGACAGGAGGAAATGGCTACACCTTC. Protein translation: CASGPLTATGGNGYTF. The rearranged chain carries TRBV7-9 and TRBJ1-2; a tentative D match to TRBD1 spans 6 bases. V is clipped by 8 bases and J by 6 bases, and the sequence between their germline boundaries is 25 bases long. From the germline V gene (reference sequence), CDR1 is SEHNR and CDR2 is FQNEAQ. The CDR3 has 16 amino acids, counting the end cysteine and phenylalanine. The sequence is cut down to CDR3 DNA, 48 bases in frame from base 1.